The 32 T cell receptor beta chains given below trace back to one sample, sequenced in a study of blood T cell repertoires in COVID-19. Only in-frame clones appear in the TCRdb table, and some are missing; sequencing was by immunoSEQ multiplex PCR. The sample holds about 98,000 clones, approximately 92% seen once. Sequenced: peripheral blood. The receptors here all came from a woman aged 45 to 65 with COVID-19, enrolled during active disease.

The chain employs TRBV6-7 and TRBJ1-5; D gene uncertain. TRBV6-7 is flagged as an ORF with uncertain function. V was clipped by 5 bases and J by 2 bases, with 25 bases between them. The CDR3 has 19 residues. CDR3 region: CASSPLPRNEGLGNQPQHF. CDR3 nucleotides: TGTGCCAGCAGTCCCCTCCCCCGTAACGAGGGATTGGGCAATCAGCCCCAGCATTTT.

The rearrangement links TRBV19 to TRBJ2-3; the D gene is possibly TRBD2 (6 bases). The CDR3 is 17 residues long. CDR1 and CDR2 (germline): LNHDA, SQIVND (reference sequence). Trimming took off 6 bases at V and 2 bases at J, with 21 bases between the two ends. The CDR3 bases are TGTGCCAGTAGCATATCGTTGGGGGGAACAATCACAGATACGCAGTATTTT. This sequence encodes CASSISLGGTITDTQYF.

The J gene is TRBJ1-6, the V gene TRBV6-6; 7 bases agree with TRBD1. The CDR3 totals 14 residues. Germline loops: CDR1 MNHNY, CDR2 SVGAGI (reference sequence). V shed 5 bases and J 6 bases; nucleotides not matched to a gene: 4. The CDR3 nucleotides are TGTGCCAGCAGTCCGGGACAGCCTAATTCACCCCTCCACTTT. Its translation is CASSPGQPNSPLHF.

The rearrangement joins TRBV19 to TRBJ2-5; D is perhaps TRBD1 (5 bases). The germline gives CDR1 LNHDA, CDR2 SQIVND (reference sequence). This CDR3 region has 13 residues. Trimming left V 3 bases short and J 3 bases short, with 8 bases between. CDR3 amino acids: CASSIPGKETQYF. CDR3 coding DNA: TGTGCCAGTAGTATCCCAGGGAAAGAGACCCAGTACTTC.

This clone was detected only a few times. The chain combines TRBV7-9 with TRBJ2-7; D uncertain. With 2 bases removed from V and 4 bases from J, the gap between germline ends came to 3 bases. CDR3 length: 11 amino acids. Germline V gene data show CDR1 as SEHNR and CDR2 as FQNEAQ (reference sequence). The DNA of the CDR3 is TGTGCCAGCAGCTTACAGTACGAGCAGTACTTC. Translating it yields CASSLQYEQYF.

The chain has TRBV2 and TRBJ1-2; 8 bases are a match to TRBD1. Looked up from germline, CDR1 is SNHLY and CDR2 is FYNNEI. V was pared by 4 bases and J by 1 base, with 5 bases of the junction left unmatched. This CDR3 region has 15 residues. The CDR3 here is CASSGGQGNNYGYTF. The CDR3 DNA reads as TGTGCCAGCAGTGGCGGACAGGGCAATAACTATGGCTACACCTTC.

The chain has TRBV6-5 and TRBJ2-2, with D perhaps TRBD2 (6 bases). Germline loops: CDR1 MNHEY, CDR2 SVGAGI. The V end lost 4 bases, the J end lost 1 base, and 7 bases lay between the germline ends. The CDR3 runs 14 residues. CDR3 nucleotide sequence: TGTGCCAGCAGTTGGGGGGAGAACACCGGGGAGCTGTTTTTT. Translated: CASSWGENTGELFF.

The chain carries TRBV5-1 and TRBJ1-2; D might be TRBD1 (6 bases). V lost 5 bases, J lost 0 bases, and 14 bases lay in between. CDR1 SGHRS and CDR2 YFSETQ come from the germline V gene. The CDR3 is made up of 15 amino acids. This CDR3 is CASRALQGTNYGYTF. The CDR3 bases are TGCGCCAGCAGGGCCTTGCAGGGGACTAACTATGGCTACACCTTC.

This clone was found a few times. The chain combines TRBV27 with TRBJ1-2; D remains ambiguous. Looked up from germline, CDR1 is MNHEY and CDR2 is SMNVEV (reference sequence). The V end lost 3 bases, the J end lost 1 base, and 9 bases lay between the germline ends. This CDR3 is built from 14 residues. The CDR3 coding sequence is TGTGCCAGCAGTTTTGGGCCGAGTAACTATGGCTACACCTTC. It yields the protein CASSFGPSNYGYTF.

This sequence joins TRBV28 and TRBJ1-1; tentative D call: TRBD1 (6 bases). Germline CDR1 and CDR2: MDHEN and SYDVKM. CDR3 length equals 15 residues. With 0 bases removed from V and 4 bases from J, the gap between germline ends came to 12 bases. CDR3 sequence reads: CASSLWGTGSTEAFF. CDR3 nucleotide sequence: TGTGCCAGCAGTTTATGGGGAACAGGGAGCACTGAAGCTTTCTTT.

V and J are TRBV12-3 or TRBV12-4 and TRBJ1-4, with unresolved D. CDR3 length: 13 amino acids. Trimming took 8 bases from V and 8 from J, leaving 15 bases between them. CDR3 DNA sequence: TGTGCCAGCTCTCGACCGGCCGGGGAAAAACTGTTTTTT. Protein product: CASSRPAGEKLFF.

The CDR3 DNA sequence: TGTGCCAGCAGTTCCCGACAGGGGTTTGGGCCCGGAAACACCATATATTTT. Translating gives CASSSRQGFGPGNTIYF. The chain employs TRBV28 and TRBJ1-3; 8 bases agree with TRBD1. CDR1 is MDHEN and CDR2 is SYDVKM in the germline V gene. V was clipped by 4 bases and J by 4 bases; unmatched bases: 12. The CDR3 length is 17 residues. The full variable domain, in which reference TRBV28 and TRBJ1-3 provide the parts outside the CDR3, is DVKVTQSSRYLVKRTGEKVFLECVQDMDHENMFWYRQDPGLGLRLIYFSYDVKMKEKGDIPEGYSVSREKKERFSLILESASTNQTSMYLCASSSRQGFGPGNTIYFGEGSWLTVV.

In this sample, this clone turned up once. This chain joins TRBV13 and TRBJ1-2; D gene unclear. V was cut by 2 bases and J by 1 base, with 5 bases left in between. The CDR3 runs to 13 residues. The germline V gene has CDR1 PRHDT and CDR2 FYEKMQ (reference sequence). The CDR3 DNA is TGTGCCAGCAGCTTAAACATTAACTATGGCTACACCTTC. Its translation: CASSLNINYGYTF.

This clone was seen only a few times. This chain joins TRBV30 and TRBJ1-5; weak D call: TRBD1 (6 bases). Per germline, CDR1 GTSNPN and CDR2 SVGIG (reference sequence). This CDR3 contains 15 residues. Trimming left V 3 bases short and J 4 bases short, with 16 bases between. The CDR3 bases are TGTGCCTGGAGCCCTCAAGGAGGACAGAATCAGCCCCAGCATTTT. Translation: CAWSPQGGQNQPQHF.

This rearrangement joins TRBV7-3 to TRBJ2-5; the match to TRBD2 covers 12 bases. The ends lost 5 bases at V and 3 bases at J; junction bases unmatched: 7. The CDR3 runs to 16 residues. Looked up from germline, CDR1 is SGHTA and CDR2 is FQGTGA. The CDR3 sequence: CASSIASGGAKETQYF. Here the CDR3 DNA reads TGTGCCAGCAGCATCGCTAGCGGGGGGGCTAAAGAGACCCAGTACTTC.

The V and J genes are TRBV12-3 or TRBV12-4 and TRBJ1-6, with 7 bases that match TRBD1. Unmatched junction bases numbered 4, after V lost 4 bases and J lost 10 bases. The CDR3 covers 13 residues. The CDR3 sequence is CASSSDRSSPLHF. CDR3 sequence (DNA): TGTGCCAGCAGTTCGGACAGGTCCTCACCCCTCCACTTT.

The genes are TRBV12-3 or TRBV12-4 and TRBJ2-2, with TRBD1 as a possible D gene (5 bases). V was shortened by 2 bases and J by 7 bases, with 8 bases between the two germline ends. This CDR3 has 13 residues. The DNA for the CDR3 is TGTGCCAGCAGTTTACAGGGCGACGGGGAGCTGTTTTTT. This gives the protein CASSLQGDGELFF.

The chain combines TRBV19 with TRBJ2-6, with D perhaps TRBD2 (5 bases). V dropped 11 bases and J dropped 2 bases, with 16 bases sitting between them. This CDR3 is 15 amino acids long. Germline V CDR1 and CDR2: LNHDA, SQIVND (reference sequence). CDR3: CAASARGTGANVLTF. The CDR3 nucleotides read TGTGCCGCCTCAGCCCGGGGTACTGGGGCCAACGTCCTGACTTTC.

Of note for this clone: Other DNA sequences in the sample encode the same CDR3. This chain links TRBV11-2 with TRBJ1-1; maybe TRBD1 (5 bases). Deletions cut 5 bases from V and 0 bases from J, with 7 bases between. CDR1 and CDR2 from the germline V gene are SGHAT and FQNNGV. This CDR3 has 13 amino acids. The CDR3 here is CASSLQVNTEAFF. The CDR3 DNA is TGTGCCAGCAGCCTACAGGTGAACACTGAAGCTTTCTTT. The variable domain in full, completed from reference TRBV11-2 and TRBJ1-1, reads EAGVAQSPRYKIIEKRQSVAFWCNPISGHATLYWYQQILGQGPKLLIQFQNNGVVDDSQLPKDRFSAERLKGVDSTLKIQPAKLEDSAVYLCASSLQVNTEAFFGQGTRLTVV.

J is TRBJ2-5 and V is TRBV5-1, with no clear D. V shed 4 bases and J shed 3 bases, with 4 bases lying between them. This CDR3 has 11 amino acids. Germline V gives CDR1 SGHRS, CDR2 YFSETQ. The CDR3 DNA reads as TGCGCCAGCAGCGGAGAAGAGACCCAGTACTTC. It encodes CASSGEETQYF. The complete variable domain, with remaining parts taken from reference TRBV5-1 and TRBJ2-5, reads KAGVTQTPRYLIKTRGQQVTLSCSPISGHRSVSWYQQTPGQGLQFLFEYFSETQRNKGNFPGRFSGRQFSNSRSEMNVSTLELGDSALYLCASSGEETQYFGPGTRLLVL.

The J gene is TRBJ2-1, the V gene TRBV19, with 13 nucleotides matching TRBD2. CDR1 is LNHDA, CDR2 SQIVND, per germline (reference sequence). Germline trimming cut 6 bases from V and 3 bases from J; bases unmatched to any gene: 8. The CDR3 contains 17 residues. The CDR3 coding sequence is TGTGCCAGTAGCCACAGGACTAGCGGGGGCCTCTACAATGAGCAGTTCTTC. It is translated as CASSHRTSGGLYNEQFF.

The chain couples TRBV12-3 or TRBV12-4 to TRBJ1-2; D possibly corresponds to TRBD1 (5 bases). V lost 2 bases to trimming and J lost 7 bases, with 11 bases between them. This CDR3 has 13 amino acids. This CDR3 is CASSLQGRGGYTF. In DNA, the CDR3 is TGTGCCAGCAGTTTACAGGGTAGAGGTGGCTACACCTTC.

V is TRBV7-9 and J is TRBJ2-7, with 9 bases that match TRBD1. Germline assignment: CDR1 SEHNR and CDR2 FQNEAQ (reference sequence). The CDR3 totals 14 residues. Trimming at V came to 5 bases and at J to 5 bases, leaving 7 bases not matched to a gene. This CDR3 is CASSATGGNNEQYF. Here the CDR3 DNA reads TGTGCCAGCAGCGCCACAGGGGGCAACAACGAGCAGTACTTC.

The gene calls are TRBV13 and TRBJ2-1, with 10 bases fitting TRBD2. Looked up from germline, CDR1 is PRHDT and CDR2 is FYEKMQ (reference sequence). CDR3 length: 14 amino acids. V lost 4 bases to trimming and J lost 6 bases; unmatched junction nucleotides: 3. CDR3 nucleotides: TGTGCCAGCAGCTGGAGCGGGGGGGCCAATGAGCAGTTCTTC. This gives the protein CASSWSGGANEQFF.

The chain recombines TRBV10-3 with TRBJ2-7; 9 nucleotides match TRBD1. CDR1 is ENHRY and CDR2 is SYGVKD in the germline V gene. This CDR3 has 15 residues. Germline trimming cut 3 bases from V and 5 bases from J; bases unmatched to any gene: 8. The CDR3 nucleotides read TGTGCCATCAGTGACCCGGGACAGGGTGGCGACGAGCAGTACGTC. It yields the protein CAISDPGQGGDEQYV.

The CDR3 reads CAIIGTGGGGGYTF. CDR3 nucleotide sequence: TGTGCCATCATAGGGACAGGGGGCGGAGGCGGCTACACCTTC. The V and J genes are TRBV10-3 and TRBJ1-2, with TRBD1 matching over 12 bases. Trimming took 7 bases from V and 8 from J; bases not matched to a gene: 8. The CDR3 totals 14 residues. In germline, CDR1 is ENHRY, CDR2 SYGVKD.

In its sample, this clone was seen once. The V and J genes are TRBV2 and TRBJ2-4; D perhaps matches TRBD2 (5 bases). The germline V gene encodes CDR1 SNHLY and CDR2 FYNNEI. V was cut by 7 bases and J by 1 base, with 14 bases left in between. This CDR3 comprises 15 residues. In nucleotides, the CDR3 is TGTGCCAGCAAAGGGAGCGCGTCTGCCAAAAACATTCAGTACTTC. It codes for CASKGSASAKNIQYF.

For the CDR3, the DNA is TGCGCCAGCAGCCCCTCAGGAACACCCCAAGAGACCCAGTACTTC. Residues: CASSPSGTPQETQYF. The chain combines TRBV4-1 with TRBJ2-5; D gene unclear. This CDR3 spans 15 amino acids. Germline CDR1 MGHRA, CDR2 YSYEKL. V shed 4 bases and J shed 1 base, with 13 bases lying between them.

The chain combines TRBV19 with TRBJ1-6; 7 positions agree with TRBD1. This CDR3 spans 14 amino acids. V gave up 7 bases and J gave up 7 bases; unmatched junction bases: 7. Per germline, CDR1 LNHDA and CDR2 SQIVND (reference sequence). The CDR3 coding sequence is TGTGCCAGTAAACCGACAGGGAAAAATTCACCCCTCCACTTT. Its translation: CASKPTGKNSPLHF.

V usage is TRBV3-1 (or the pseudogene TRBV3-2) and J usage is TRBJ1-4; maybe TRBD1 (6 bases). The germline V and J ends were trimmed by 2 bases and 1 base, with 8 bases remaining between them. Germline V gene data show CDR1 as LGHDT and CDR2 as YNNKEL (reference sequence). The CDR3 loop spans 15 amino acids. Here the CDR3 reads CASSQLRGTNEKLFF. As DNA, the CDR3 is TGTGCCAGCAGCCAACTCAGGGGAACTAATGAAAAACTGTTTTTT.

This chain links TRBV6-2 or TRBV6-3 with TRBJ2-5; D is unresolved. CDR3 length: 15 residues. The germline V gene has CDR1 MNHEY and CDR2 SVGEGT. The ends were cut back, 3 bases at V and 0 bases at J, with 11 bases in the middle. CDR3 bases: TGTGCCAGCAGTTATAGTGGCGGCTACCAAGAGACCCAGTACTTC. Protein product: CASSYSGGYQETQYF.

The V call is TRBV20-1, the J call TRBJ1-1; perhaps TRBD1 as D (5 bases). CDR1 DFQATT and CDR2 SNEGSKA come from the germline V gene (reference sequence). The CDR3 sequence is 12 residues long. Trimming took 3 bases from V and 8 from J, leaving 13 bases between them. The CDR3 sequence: CSASWGRLEAFF. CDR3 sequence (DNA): TGCAGTGCTAGTTGGGGCAGGTTGGAAGCTTTCTTT.